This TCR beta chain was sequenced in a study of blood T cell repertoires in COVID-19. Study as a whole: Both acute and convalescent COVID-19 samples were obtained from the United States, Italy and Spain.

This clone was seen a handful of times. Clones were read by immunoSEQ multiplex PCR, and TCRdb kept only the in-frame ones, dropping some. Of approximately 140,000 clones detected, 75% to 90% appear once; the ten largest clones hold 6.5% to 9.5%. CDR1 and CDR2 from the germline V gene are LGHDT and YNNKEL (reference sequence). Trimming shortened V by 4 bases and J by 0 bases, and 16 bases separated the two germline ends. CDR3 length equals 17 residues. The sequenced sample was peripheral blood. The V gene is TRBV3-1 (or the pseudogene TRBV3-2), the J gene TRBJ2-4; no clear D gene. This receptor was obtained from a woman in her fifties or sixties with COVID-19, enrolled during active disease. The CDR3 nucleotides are TGTGCCAGCAGCCCGGGTTCGTCGATGCTAGCCAAAAACATTCAGTACTTC. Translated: CASSPGSSMLAKNIQYF.